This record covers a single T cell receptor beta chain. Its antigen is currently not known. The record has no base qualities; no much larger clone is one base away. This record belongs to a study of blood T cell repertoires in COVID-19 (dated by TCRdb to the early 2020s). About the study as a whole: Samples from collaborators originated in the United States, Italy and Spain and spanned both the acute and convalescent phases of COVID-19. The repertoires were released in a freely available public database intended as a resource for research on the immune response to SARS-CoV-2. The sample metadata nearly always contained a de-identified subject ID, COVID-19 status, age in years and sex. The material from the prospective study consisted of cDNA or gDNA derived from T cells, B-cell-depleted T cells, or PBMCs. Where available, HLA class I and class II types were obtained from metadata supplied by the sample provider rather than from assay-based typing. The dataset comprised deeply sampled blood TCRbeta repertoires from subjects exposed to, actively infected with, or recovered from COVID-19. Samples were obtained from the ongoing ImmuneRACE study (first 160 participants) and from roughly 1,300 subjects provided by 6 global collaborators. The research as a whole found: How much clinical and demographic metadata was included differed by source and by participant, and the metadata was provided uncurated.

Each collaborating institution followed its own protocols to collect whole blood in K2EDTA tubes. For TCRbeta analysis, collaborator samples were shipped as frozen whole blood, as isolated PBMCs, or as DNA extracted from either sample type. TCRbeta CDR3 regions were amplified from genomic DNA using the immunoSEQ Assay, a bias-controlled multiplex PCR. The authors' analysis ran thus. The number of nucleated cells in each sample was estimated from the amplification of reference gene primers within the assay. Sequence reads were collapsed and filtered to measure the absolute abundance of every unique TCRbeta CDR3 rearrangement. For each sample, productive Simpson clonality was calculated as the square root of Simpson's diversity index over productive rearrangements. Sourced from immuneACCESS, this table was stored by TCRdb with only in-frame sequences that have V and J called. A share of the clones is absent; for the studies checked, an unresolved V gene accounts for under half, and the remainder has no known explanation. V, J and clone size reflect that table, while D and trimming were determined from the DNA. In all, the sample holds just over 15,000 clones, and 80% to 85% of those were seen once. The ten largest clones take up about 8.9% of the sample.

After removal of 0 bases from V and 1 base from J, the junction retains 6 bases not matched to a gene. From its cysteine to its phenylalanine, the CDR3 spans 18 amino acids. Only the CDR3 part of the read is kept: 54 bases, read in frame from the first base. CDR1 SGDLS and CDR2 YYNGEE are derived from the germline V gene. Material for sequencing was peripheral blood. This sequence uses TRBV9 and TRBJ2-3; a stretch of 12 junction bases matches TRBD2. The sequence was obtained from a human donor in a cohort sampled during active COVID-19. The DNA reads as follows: TGTGCCAGCAGCGTAGCTAGCGGGGGGGGAGGACGCACAGATACGCAGTATTTT. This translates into CASSVASGGGGRTDTQYF.